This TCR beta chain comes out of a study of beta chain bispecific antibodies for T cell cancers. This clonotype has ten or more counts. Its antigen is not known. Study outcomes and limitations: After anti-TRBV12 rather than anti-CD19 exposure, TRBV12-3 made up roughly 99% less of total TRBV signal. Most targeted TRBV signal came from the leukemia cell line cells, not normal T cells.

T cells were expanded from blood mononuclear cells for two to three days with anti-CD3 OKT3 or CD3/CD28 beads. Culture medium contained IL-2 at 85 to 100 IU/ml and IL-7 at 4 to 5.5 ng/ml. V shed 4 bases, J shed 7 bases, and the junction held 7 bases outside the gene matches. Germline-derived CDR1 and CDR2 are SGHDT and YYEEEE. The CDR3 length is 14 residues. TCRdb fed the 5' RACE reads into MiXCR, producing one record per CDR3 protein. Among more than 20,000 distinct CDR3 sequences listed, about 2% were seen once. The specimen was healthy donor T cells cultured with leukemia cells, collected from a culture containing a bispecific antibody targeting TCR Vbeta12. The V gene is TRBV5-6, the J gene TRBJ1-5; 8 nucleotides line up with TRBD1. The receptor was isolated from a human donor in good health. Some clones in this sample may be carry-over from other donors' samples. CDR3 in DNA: TGTGCCAGCAGCCGGGCACAGGGGGACCAGCCCCAGCATTTT. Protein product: CASSRAQGDQPQHF. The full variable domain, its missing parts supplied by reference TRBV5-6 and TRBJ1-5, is DAGVTQSPTHLIKTRGQQVTLRCSPKSGHDTVSWYQQALGQGPQFIFQYYEEEERQRGNFPDRFSGHQFPNYSSELNVNALLLGDSALYLCASSRAQGDQPQHFGDGTRLSIL.